Listed below are T cell receptor beta chains from one sample, sequenced in a study of T cell repertoires in cytomegalovirus infection. In TCRdb, the reads were re-called with MiXCR into one record per CDR3 protein. The sample consists of a few hundred thousand distinct CDR3 sequences, over 15% of them appearing once. Source material: CD8+ T cells from PBMCs. The receptors come from a human donor in good health (CMV status not recorded). Some clones in this sample may be carry-over from other donors' samples. CDR3s include the opening cysteine and the closing phenylalanine or tryptophan. The D gene is left open where the match is weak. Clone size, where shown, is once, few, many, or a class for clones that have expanded.

CDR3 protein: CASSLLYGGSETQYF; CDR3 DNA: TGTGCCAGCAGCTTACTTTACGGGGGGAGCGAGACCCAGTACTTC; D gene: TRBD2; CDR3 length: 15; V gene: TRBV7-6; J gene: TRBJ2-5; clone size: few
CDR3 protein: CASSLFPKGQETQYF; CDR3 DNA: TGTGCCAGCAGCTTATTCCCGAAGGGACAAGAGACCCAGTACTTC; D gene: .; CDR3 length: 15; V gene: TRBV11-2; J gene: TRBJ2-5; clone size: many
CDR3 protein: CSVEDPTVPYEQYF; CDR3 DNA: TGCAGCGTTGAAGATCCGACAGTACCCTACGAGCAGTACTTC; D gene: .; CDR3 length: 14; V gene: TRBV29-1; J gene: TRBJ2-7; clone size: .
CDR3 protein: CASSESGADTQYF; CDR3 DNA: TGTGCCAGCAGTGAATCCGGGGCAGATACGCAGTATTTT; D gene: .; CDR3 length: 13; V gene: TRBV2; J gene: TRBJ2-3; clone size: few
CDR3 protein: CASSGPGTVNTEAFF; CDR3 DNA: TGTGCCAGCAGCGGGCCCGGGACAGTGAACACTGAAGCTTTCTTT; D gene: TRBD1; CDR3 length: 15; V gene: TRBV7-9; J gene: TRBJ1-1; clone size: few
CDR3 protein: CASSESGNFYEQYF; CDR3 DNA: TGTGCCAGCAGTGAATCGGGCAATTTCTACGAGCAGTACTTC; D gene: .; CDR3 length: 14; V gene: TRBV25-1; J gene: TRBJ2-7; clone size: .
CDR3 protein: CASSLVGRQEEKLFF; CDR3 DNA: TGTGCCAGCAGCTTAGTCGGCAGACAGGAAGAAAAACTGTTTTTT; D gene: .; CDR3 length: 15; V gene: TRBV7-2; J gene: TRBJ1-4; clone size: many
CDR3 protein: CATHSVGAPYNEQFF; CDR3 DNA: TGTGCCACCCACTCGGTGGGGGCTCCCTACAATGAGCAGTTCTTC; D gene: .; CDR3 length: 15; V gene: TRBV5-6; J gene: TRBJ2-1; clone size: .
CDR3 protein: CASSLVGGVYEQYF; CDR3 DNA: TGTGCCAGCAGCTTAGTCGGGGGCGTCTACGAGCAGTACTTC; D gene: .; CDR3 length: 14; V gene: TRBV7-9; J gene: TRBJ2-7; clone size: .
CDR3 protein: CASSHGTGLETQYF; CDR3 DNA: TGTGCCAGCAGCCATGGGACAGGGCTCGAGACCCAGTACTTC; D gene: TRBD1; CDR3 length: 14; V gene: TRBV3-1; J gene: TRBJ2-5; clone size: .
CDR3 protein: CASSQEHVYNEQFF; CDR3 DNA: TGTGCCAGCAGCCAAGAGCACGTATACAATGAGCAGTTCTTC; D gene: .; CDR3 length: 14; V gene: TRBV4-2; J gene: TRBJ2-1; clone size: many